The clone carrying this TCR beta chain was picked up many times. Its antigen is currently unknown. RNA transcripts were the template for amplifying TCR beta CDR3 regions. RT-PCR in the first round (using the HTBI primer set) targeted the TCR CDR3. One entry per CDR3 protein, called by TCRdb with MiXCR from the multiplex PCR reads. Of 490,000 or so distinct CDR3 sequences in the sample, 22% were seen once. This specimen comes from a study of T cells in Graves' hyperthyroidism and ophthalmopathy. At least 3 on the Clinical Activity Score was recorded for ophthalmopathy patients, who also had NOSPECS grade at least 4 and duration under 3 months. Clinical symptoms, serum thyroxine, TRAb, thyroid ultrasound and orbital computed tomography informed diagnoses. Isolation of PBMCs was performed on about 10 ml fresh peripheral blood. Study-wide findings and caveats: Expanded thyroid clonotypes (above 0.001) were mostly also found in blood.

The source of this sequence is a woman in her 70s with Graves' ophthalmopathy. Sequencing was carried out using blood.

The CDR3 DNA follows: TGTGCCAGCAGCTTCGGGACAGGGGGCCTCTACGAGCAGTACTTC. As protein: CASSFGTGGLYEQYF. The chain has TRBV7-3 and TRBJ2-7, with 12 bases matching TRBD1. The CDR3 extends over 15 amino acids. J lost 3 bases, V lost 3 bases, and 3 bases had no gene match. CDR1 SGHTA and CDR2 FQGTGA come from the germline V gene.